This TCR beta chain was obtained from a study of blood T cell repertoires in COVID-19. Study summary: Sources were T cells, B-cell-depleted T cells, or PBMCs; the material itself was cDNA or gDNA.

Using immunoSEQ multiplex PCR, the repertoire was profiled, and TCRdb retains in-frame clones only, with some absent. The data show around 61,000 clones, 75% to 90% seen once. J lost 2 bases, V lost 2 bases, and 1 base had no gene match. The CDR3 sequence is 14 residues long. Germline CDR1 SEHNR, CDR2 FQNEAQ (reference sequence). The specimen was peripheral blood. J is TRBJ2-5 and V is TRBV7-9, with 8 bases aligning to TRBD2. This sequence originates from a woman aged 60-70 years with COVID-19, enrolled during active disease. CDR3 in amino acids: CASSLPGGQETQYF. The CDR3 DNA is TGTGCCAGCAGCTTACCGGGGGGGCAAGAGACCCAGTACTTC.